These T cell receptor beta chains were read from a single sample in a study of blood T cell repertoires in COVID-19. Sequencing was performed with immunoSEQ multiplex PCR; in TCRdb, only in-frame clones are kept and a portion is missing. The sample yields some 200,000 clones, around 80% seen once. The sample was PBMCs or T cells enriched from blood (not recorded which). Source of these receptors: a woman in her 40s with acute COVID-19. Both conserved end residues are part of each CDR3. The order of the fields is D gene, clone size, J gene, V gene, CDR3 protein, CDR3 DNA. The D gene is left open where the match is weak. The size of a clone is reported for some rows only, either as once, few or many, or as a class for expanded clones.

>NA|NA|TRBJ2-7|TRBV29-1
CSVESGDSYEQYF
TGCAGCGTTGAGTCGGGGGATTCCTACGAGCAGTACTTC
>TRBD2|few|TRBJ2-5|TRBV7-2
CASIKYSGSSGPSWETQYF
TGTGCCAGCATCAAATACTCGGGGTCTAGCGGCCCATCGTGGGAGACCCAGTACTTC
>NA|NA|TRBJ1-1|TRBV28
CASSLAQGFGTSEAFF
TGTGCCAGCAGTCTCGCCCAGGGGTTTGGGACATCTGAAGCTTTCTTT
>NA|NA|TRBJ1-5|TRBV19
CASSMRGGASNQPQHF
TGTGCCAGTAGTATGCGGGGGGGCGCGAGCAATCAGCCCCAGCATTTT
>TRBD1|NA|TRBJ1-6|TRBV9
CASSVTSGQGKRSPLHF
TGTGCCAGCAGCGTCACCTCGGGACAGGGGAAACGCTCACCCCTCCACTTT
>TRBD1|NA|TRBJ1-2|TRBV7-9
CASKGQGLYGYTF
TGTGCCAGCAAGGGACAGGGGCTCTATGGCTACACCTTC
>NA|NA|TRBJ2-5|TRBV4-2
CASSQETSSGGGETQYF
TGTGCCAGCAGCCAGGAAACGTCTAGCGGAGGGGGAGAGACCCAGTACTTC
>NA|NA|TRBJ1-3|TRBV30
CAWSVGGSGNTIYF
TGTGCCTGGAGTGTAGGGGGCTCTGGAAACACCATATATTTT
>TRBD1|few|TRBJ1-5|TRBV28
CASNSPGQGRQPQHF
TGTGCCAGCAATTCCCCGGGACAGGGAAGGCAGCCCCAGCATTTT
>NA|NA|TRBJ2-2|TRBV7-3
CASSPMSGLLNTGELFF
TGTGCCAGCAGCCCCATGAGCGGATTGCTAAACACCGGGGAGCTGTTTTTT
>NA|NA|TRBJ1-1|TRBV11-2
CASSSVPVWVRVEAFF
TGTGCCAGCAGCTCCGTCCCCGTGTGGGTGAGGGTTGAAGCTTTCTTT
>TRBD1|NA|TRBJ2-2|TRBV5-1
CASSFFSTGANTGELFF
TGCGCCAGCAGCTTTTTCAGTACAGGGGCGAACACCGGGGAGCTGTTTTTT
>TRBD1|once|TRBJ2-2|TRBV7-7
CASSPGTGVTGELFF
TGTGCTAGCAGCCCCGGGACAGGGGTCACCGGGGAGCTGTTTTTT
>NA|medium-sized|TRBJ1-1|TRBV6-5
CASSYGESAFF
TGTGCCAGCAGCTATGGGGAGTCAGCTTTCTTT
>TRBD1|NA|TRBJ2-2|TRBV7-3
CASSPRDRNTGELFF
TGTGCCAGCAGCCCTCGGGACAGGAACACCGGGGAGCTGTTTTTT
>NA|NA|TRBJ2-1|TRBV24-1
CATSDASIPNEQFF
TGTGCCACCAGTGACGCTAGCATCCCTAATGAGCAGTTCTTC
>NA|NA|TRBJ1-3|TRBV11-2
CASSLDSSGNTIYF
TGTGCCAGCAGCTTAGACAGTTCTGGAAACACCATATATTTT
>NA|NA|TRBJ1-2|TRBV5-4
CASSLEPTANYGYTF
TGTGCCAGCAGCTTGGAACCGACAGCTAACTATGGCTACACCTTC
>TRBD2|NA|TRBJ2-3|TRBV2
CASIRRGGADTQYF
TGTGCCAGCATACGACGGGGGGGTGCGGATACGCAGTATTTT
>TRBD1|many|TRBJ1-5|TRBV4-1
CASSQEVTGDQPQHF
TGCGCCAGCAGCCAAGAGGTTACAGGGGACCAGCCCCAGCATTTT
>TRBD1|NA|TRBJ2-1|TRBV19
CASQQGTYNEQFF
TGTGCCAGTCAACAGGGGACCTACAATGAGCAGTTCTTC
>NA|NA|TRBJ1-5|TRBV6-4
CASRRGRGIAPQHF
TGTGCCAGCAGGAGGGGGAGGGGGATCGCGCCCCAGCATTTT
>NA|once|TRBJ1-5|TRBV6-5
CASSKGFSNQPQHF
TGTGCCAGCAGTAAGGGGTTTAGCAATCAGCCCCAGCATTTT
>TRBD1|NA|TRBJ1-1|TRBV2
CASSDRAHTEAFF
TGTGCCAGCAGCGACAGGGCGCACACTGAAGCTTTCTTT
>TRBD1|NA|TRBJ1-3|TRBV30
CAWREHRGSGNTIYF
TGTGCCTGGAGAGAACACAGGGGCTCTGGAAACACCATATATTTT
>NA|NA|TRBJ1-1|TRBV13
CASSLGTENTEAFF
TGTGCCAGCAGCTTAGGGACTGAGAACACTGAAGCTTTCTTT
>TRBD1|NA|TRBJ1-4|TRBV7-8
CASSLLGQPNEKLFF
TGTGCCAGCAGCCTATTGGGACAGCCAAATGAAAAACTGTTTTTT
>TRBD2|NA|TRBJ2-5|TRBV30
CAWSRVSGRETQYF
TGTGCCTGGAGTAGAGTTAGCGGGAGGGAGACCCAGTACTTC
>TRBD2|NA|TRBJ2-2|TRBV3-1/TRBV3-2
CASSPPSGKVTGELFF
TGTGCCAGCAGCCCCCCTAGCGGGAAGGTCACCGGGGAGCTGTTTTTT
>TRBD2|few|TRBJ2-7|TRBV6-5
CASRISGADEQYF
TGTGCCAGCAGGATTAGCGGGGCCGACGAGCAGTACTTC
>NA|NA|TRBJ1-1|TRBV18
CASSPSQDTEAFF
TGTGCCAGCTCACCATCACAGGACACTGAAGCTTTCTTT
>TRBD1|few|TRBJ1-2|TRBV10-3
CAIGGQGRDGYTF
TGTGCCATCGGAGGACAGGGGAGGGATGGCTACACCTTC